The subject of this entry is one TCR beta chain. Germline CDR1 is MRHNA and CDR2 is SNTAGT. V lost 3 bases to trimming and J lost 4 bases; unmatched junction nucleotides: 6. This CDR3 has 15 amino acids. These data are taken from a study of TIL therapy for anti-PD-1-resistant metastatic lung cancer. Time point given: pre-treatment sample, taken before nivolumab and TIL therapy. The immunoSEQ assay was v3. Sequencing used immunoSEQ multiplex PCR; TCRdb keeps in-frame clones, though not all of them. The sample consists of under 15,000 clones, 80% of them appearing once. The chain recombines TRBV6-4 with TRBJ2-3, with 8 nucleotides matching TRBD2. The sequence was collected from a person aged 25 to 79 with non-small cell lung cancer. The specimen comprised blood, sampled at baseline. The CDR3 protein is CASSEMGLGADTQYF. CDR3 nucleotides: TGTGCCAGCAGTGAGATGGGACTAGGAGCAGATACGCAGTATTTT.